What follows are 22 T cell receptor beta chains derived from one specimen sequenced in a study of identical twins. MiXCR was run by TCRdb on the 5' RACE reads, yielding one entry per CDR3 protein. The table shows some 570,000 distinct CDR3 sequences, with 20% to 25% occurring only once. This same sample was also part of a study on yellow fever vaccine responses in identical twins.

Specimen: CD4+ T cells sorted from blood. Receptors were obtained from a woman under 30 in good health.

This chain uses TRBV4-1 with TRBJ2-1, with TRBD1 as a possible D gene (6 bases). The CDR3 is made up of 15 amino acids. The V gene lost 4 bases and the J gene lost 1 base, with 11 bases spanning the gap. Germline-derived CDR1 and CDR2 are MGHRA and YSYEKL. This chain's CDR3 is CASSPQQGSYNEQFF. Written as DNA, the CDR3 is TGCGCCAGCAGCCCTCAACAGGGTTCCTACAATGAGCAGTTCTTC.

This rearrangement joins TRBV20-1 to TRBJ2-1, with unresolved D. Trimming pared 3 bases from V and 0 bases from J, leaving 9 bases between. CDR1 DFQATT and CDR2 SNEGSKA come from the germline V gene (reference sequence). The CDR3 length is 14 residues. The CDR3 region has the DNA TGCAGTGCTAGCCGAATTAACTCCTACAATGAGCAGTTCTTC. As protein: CSASRINSYNEQFF.

This clonotype was observed a handful of times. The chain uses TRBV29-1 and TRBJ2-7; the match to TRBD1 covers 9 bases. The germline gives CDR1 SQVTM, CDR2 ANQGSEA. V gave up 3 bases and J gave up 4 bases; unmatched junction bases: 4. The CDR3 totals 13 residues. Here the CDR3 DNA reads TGCAGCGTTGACCTCGGGACAGGGTACGAGCAGTACTTC. Encoded protein: CSVDLGTGYEQYF.

The rearrangement links TRBV11-3 to TRBJ1-4, with TRBD1 identical over 7 bases. Germline V CDR1 and CDR2: SGHNT, YENEEA. CDR3 length: 13 amino acids. The V and J ends lost 6 bases and 8 bases, in that order; junction bases with no gene match: 6. The CDR3 protein is CASRLGTAEKLFF. CDR3 DNA: TGTGCCAGCAGACTCGGGACAGCCGAAAAACTGTTTTTT.

V is TRBV6-2 or TRBV6-3 and J is TRBJ2-4; 7 bases agree with TRBD1. The CDR3 consists of 15 residues. CDR1 and CDR2 from the germline V gene are MNHEY and SVGEGT. The V gene end was trimmed by 8 bases and the J gene end by 3 bases; junction bases not matched to a gene: 10. The CDR3 is CASERGLWDKNIQYF. Here the CDR3 DNA reads TGTGCCAGCGAGAGGGGGCTTTGGGACAAAAACATTCAGTACTTC.

V and J are TRBV6-5 and TRBJ2-1; TRBD2 matches at 11 bases. This CDR3 is built from 15 residues. Germline V gene sequence: CDR1 MNHEY, CDR2 SVGAGI. Trimming took 5 bases from V and 5 from J; bases not matched to a gene: 5. The CDR3 DNA is TGTGCCAGCAGTCACACTAGCGGGGGTCACAATGAGCAGTTCTTC. The encoded protein is CASSHTSGGHNEQFF.

In its sample, this clonotype was seen a few times. The chain carries TRBV28 and TRBJ2-2; a weak D match, TRBD2 (6 bases). Trimming left V 5 bases short and J 5 bases short, with 18 bases between. CDR1 and CDR2 from the germline V gene are MDHEN and SYDVKM. This CDR3 contains 16 residues. The CDR3 sequence is CASSPHLRRVTGELFF. The CDR3 DNA follows: TGTGCCAGCAGTCCCCATCTTAGGAGGGTGACCGGGGAGCTGTTTTTT.

V and J are TRBV20-1 and TRBJ2-1, with 10 bases aligning to TRBD2. The CDR3 extends over 15 amino acids. The germline V gene encodes CDR1 DFQATT and CDR2 SNEGSKA (reference sequence). V shed 6 bases and J 3 bases; nucleotides not matched to a gene: 8. CDR3 coding DNA: TGCAGTGCAAAAGGGGCTAGCGGGAGCTACAATGAGCAGTTCTTC. This gives the protein CSAKGASGSYNEQFF.

The chain carries TRBV15 and TRBJ1-1, with D unresolved. The V gene lost 3 bases and the J gene lost 3 bases, with 5 bases spanning the gap. The length of the CDR3 is 12 residues. CDR1 is LNHNV and CDR2 is YYDKDF in the germline V gene (reference sequence). The CDR3 DNA reads TGTGCCACCAGCAGCTTATACACTGAAGCTTTCTTT. It translates to CATSSLYTEAFF.

V gene TRBV19 combines with J gene TRBJ2-5; 8 bases map to TRBD1. Trimming removed 6 bases from V and 5 bases from J; junction bases left unmatched: 8. CDR1 is LNHDA, CDR2 SQIVND, per germline (reference sequence). This CDR3 is 14 amino acids long. CDR3 protein: CASRSDRVSETQYF. The CDR3 DNA sequence: TGTGCCAGTAGATCGGACAGGGTTTCCGAGACCCAGTACTTC. The full variable domain, completed using reference TRBV19 and TRBJ2-5, is DGGITQSPKYLFRKEGQNVTLSCEQNLNHDAMYWYRQDPGQGLRLIYYSQIVNDFQKGDIAEGYSVSREKKESFPLTVTSAQKNPTAFYLCASRSDRVSETQYFGPGTRLLVL.

This chain connects TRBV6-1 to TRBJ2-1; 10 nucleotides match TRBD2. The V segment lost 10 bases and the J segment 4 bases; nucleotides outside the gene matches: 7. CDR3 length: 14 amino acids. Germline V lookup: CDR1 MNHNS, CDR2 SASEGT. The CDR3 DNA follows: TGTGCCACGACCAGAGCGGGAGGGTACAATGAGCAGTTCTTC. The encoded protein is CATTRAGGYNEQFF.

The chain uses TRBV10-3 and TRBJ2-7, with no clear D. The CDR3 is 14 amino acids. Trimming cost V 0 bases and J 4 bases, with 10 bases left between them. Germline values: CDR1 ENHRY, CDR2 SYGVKD. CDR3 sequence reads: CAISESPSIYEQYF. CDR3 coding DNA: TGTGCCATCAGTGAGTCGCCAAGCATATACGAGCAGTACTTC.

V usage is TRBV20-1 and J usage is TRBJ2-1, with D unclear. The ends were cut back, 3 bases at V and 5 bases at J, with 20 bases in the middle. In germline, CDR1 is DFQATT, CDR2 SNEGSKA (reference sequence). This CDR3 is 16 amino acids long. As DNA, the CDR3 is TGCAGTGCTAGGGGATACATGGCCGGTACCCACAATGAGCAGTTCTTC. Translation gives CSARGYMAGTHNEQFF.

The CDR3 is CASSETRGFSGANVLTF. CDR3 coding DNA: TGTGCCAGCAGTGAAACAAGGGGTTTTTCTGGGGCCAACGTCCTGACTTTC. This sequence joins TRBV2 and TRBJ2-6, with D possibly being TRBD1 (5 bases). Germline CDR1 reads SNHLY; CDR2 reads FYNNEI. V lost 2 bases, J lost 1 base, and 12 bases lay in between. The CDR3 has 17 residues. The full variable domain, in which reference TRBV2 and TRBJ2-6 provide the parts outside the CDR3, is EPEVTQTPSHQVTQMGQEVILRCVPISNHLYFYWYRQILGQKVEFLVSFYNNEISEKSEIFDDQFSVERPDGSNFTLKIRSTKLEDSAMYFCASSETRGFSGANVLTFGAGSRLTVL.

Ten or more counts support this clonotype. The CDR3 loop reads CASSPSGKEKLFF. In DNA, the CDR3 is TGTGCCAGCAGTCCCTCCGGGAAGGAAAAACTGTTTTTT. The chain combines TRBV27 with TRBJ1-4; D remains unclear. The CDR3 extends over 13 amino acids. Germline CDR1 MNHEY, CDR2 SMNVEV (reference sequence). The V gene lost 5 bases and the J gene lost 8 bases, with 12 bases spanning the gap.

V usage is TRBV28 and J usage is TRBJ2-1; 10 positions agree with TRBD2. The J segment lost 7 bases and the V segment lost 2 bases, leaving 5 bases of the junction unmatched. This CDR3 has 15 amino acids. The germline V gene encodes CDR1 MDHEN and CDR2 SYDVKM. The CDR3 DNA reads as TGTGCCAGCAGTTTAGGGCCTAGCGGGAGAAATGAGCAGTTCTTC. This encodes CASSLGPSGRNEQFF.

This clonotype was seen many times. The chain is built from TRBV12-3 or TRBV12-4 and TRBJ1-6; 8 nucleotides match TRBD1. The junction had 4 bases not matched to a gene; V was cut back by 3 bases and J by 9 bases. The CDR3 runs 14 residues. CDR3 amino acids: CASSLSQGGSPLHF. The CDR3 DNA reads TGTGCCAGCAGTTTGTCACAGGGGGGTTCACCCCTCCACTTT.

In this sample, this clonotype turned up a few times. The J gene is TRBJ2-1, the V gene TRBV11-3; no clear D gene. The CDR3 has 15 amino acids. The V end was cut by 0 bases, the J end by 5 bases, with 11 bases between. CDR1 SGHNT and CDR2 YENEEA come from the germline V gene. DNA for the CDR3: TGTGCCAGCAGCTTAGATGGGCTAGGTAACAATGAGCAGTTCTTC. Translating gives CASSLDGLGNNEQFF.

The J gene is TRBJ1-6, the V gene TRBV28; D not resolved. CDR1 is MDHEN and CDR2 is SYDVKM in the germline V gene. The CDR3 is 14 amino acids. Trimming removed 3 bases from V and 5 bases from J, with 8 bases in between. The chain's CDR3 is CASSFTRDNSPLHF. CDR3 coding DNA: TGTGCCAGCAGTTTCACCAGAGATAATTCACCCCTCCACTTT.

This clonotype was seen only a few times. J is TRBJ2-5 and V is TRBV7-2, with TRBD2 as a possible D gene (6 bases). The CDR3 loop spans 14 amino acids. Germline loops: CDR1 SGHTA, CDR2 FQGNSA. V lost 1 base, J lost 3 bases, and 9 bases lay in between. The CDR3 DNA is TGTGCCAGCAGCTTAGATTGGACTAAAGAGACCCAGTACTTC. Translating it yields CASSLDWTKETQYF.

The V call is TRBV12-3 or TRBV12-4, the J call TRBJ2-1; perhaps TRBD2 as D (7 bases). This CDR3 is built from 12 residues. The ends were cut back, 8 bases at V and 7 bases at J, with 12 bases in the middle. The CDR3 DNA reads TGTGCCAGCGGGGGGGCCAGAAATGAGCAGTTCTTC. Translated: CASGGARNEQFF.

The rearrangement uses TRBV5-1 and TRBJ2-3; 7 positions match TRBD2. CDR3 length: 16 amino acids. CDR1 and CDR2 from the germline V gene are SGHRS and YFSETQ. V lost 4 bases to trimming and J lost 0 bases; unmatched junction nucleotides: 8. The CDR3 region has the DNA TGCGCCAGCAGCAGCTACCCCGGGGGGAGCACAGATACGCAGTATTTT. The encoded protein is CASSSYPGGSTDTQYF.